Here is one T cell receptor (beta chain) with its context. The data derive from a study of technical replicates of blood from a few donors. This table comes from immunoSEQ multiplex PCR, and its TCRdb copy is limited to in-frame clones, with some not included. The table has under 75,000 clones, nearly 95% seen once. Per germline, CDR1 SGHVS and CDR2 FNYEAQ. V lost 5 bases and J 4 bases, leaving 11 bases between the germline ends. The CDR3 has 13 residues. The sequencing input was PBMCs. This chain connects TRBV7-6 to TRBJ1-1, with D possibly TRBD1 on 6 matching bases. The sequence derives from a human donor in good health. Some clones in this sample may be carry-over from other donors' samples. Here the CDR3 DNA reads TGTGCCAGCAGCCAAACAGGGAGCACTGAAGCTTTCTTT. The encoded protein is CASSQTGSTEAFF.